The entry below describes one T cell receptor (beta chain). Its cognate antigen is unknown. A multiplex PCR was run with 60 Vbeta primers and 13 Jbeta primers. Libraries were prepared by immunoSEQ multiplex PCR; TCRdb keeps only in-frame clonotypes and omits some of them. Altogether about 130,000 clones are present, about 80% being singletons, with the ten largest covering around 1.9%. Each donor was healthy, and each was a bone marrow donor. V shed 4 bases, J shed 5 bases, and the junction held 9 bases outside the gene matches. Germline assignment: CDR1 LNHDA and CDR2 SQIVND (reference sequence). This CDR3 has 15 residues. This entry comes from a study of cytomegalovirus exposure and HLA in healthy donors. Findings and limits, study-wide: Judged likely to be a sequencing artifact was a cluster of highly shared sequence variants. It was confirmed in vitro that a few of the CMV-associated chains were specific for CMV antigens.

The receptor was derived from a woman aged 45-65 years in good health and CMV-seronegative. Input material: PBMCs. The rearrangement uses TRBV19 and TRBJ1-1; 8 nucleotides agree with TRBD1. The CDR3 protein is CASSSRRQGRTEAFF. The CDR3 coding sequence is TGTGCCAGTAGTAGCCGCAGACAGGGGAGGACTGAAGCTTTCTTT.